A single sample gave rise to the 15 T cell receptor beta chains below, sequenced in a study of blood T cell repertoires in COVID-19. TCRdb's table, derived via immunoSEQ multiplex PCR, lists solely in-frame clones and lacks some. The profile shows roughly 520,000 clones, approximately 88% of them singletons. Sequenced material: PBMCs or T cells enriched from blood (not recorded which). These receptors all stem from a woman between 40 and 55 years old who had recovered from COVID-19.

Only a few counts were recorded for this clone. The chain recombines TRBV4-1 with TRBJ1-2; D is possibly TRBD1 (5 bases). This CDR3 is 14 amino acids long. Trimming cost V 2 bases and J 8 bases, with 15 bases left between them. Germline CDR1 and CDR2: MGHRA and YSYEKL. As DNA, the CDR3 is TGCGCCAGCAGCCAATCCAACCGGGGGTACGGCTACACCTTC. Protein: CASSQSNRGYGYTF.

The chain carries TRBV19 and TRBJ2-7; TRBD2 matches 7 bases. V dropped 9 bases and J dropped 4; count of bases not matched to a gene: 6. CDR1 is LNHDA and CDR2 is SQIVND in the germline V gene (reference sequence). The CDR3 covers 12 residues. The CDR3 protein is CASGERGYEQYF. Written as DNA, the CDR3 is TGTGCCAGCGGCGAGCGGGGATACGAGCAGTACTTC.

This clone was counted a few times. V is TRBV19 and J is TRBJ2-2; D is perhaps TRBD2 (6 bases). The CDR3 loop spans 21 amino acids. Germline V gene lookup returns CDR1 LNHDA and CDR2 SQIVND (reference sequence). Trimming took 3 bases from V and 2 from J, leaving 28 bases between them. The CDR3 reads CASSILLGGLRTRRNTGELFF. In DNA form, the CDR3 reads TGTGCCAGTAGTATCCTCCTGGGGGGATTGCGAACACGACGAAACACCGGGGAGCTGTTTTTT.

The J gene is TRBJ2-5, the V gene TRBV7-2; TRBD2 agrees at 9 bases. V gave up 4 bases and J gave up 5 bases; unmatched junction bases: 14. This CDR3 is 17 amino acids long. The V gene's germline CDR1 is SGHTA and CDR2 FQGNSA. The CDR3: CASSSLPGLAGRETQYF. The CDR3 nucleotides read TGTGCCAGCAGCTCGCTACCGGGACTAGCAGGGAGGGAGACCCAGTACTTC.

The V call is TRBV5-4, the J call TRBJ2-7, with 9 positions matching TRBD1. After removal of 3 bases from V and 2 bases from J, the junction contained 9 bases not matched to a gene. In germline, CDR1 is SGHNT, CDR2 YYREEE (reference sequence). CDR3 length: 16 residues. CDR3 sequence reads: CASSSTGGAIPYEQYF. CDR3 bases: TGTGCCAGCAGCTCAACAGGGGGCGCGATCCCCTACGAGCAGTACTTC.

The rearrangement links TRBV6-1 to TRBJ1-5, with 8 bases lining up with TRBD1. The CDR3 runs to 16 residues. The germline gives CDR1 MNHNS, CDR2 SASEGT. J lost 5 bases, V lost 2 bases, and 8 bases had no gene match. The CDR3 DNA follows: TGTGCCAGCAGTGAACTCCGGGACAGGCTGTATCAGCCCCAGCATTTT. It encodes CASSELRDRLYQPQHF.

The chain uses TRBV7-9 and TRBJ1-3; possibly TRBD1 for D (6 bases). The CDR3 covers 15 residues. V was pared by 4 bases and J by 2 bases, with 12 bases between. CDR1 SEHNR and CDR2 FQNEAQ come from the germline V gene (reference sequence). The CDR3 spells CASSSRTDTGNTIYF. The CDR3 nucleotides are TGTGCCAGCAGCTCCCGGACAGATACTGGAAACACCATATATTTT. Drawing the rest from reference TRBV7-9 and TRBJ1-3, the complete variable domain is DTGVSQNPRHKITKRGQNVTFRCDPISEHNRLYWYRQTLGQGPEFLTYFQNEAQLEKSRLLSDRFSAERPKGSFSTLEIQRTEQGDSAMYLCASSSRTDTGNTIYFGEGSWLTVV.

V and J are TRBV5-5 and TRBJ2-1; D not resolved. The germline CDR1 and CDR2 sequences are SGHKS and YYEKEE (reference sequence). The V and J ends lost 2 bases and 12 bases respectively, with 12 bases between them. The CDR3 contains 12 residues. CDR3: CASSFLSGVQFF. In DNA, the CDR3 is TGTGCCAGCAGCTTTTTGTCCGGAGTGCAGTTCTTC.

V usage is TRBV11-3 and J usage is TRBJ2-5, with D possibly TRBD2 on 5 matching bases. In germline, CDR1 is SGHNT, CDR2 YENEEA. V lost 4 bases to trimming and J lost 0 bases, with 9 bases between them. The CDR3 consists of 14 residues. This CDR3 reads CASSSLLDQETQYF. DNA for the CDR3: TGTGCCAGCAGCTCACTACTAGACCAAGAGACCCAGTACTTC.

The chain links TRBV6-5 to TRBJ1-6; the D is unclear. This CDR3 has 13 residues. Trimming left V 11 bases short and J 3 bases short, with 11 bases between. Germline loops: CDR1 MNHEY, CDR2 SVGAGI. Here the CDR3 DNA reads TGTGCCTCCCACAGAGACTATAATTCACCCCTCCACTTT. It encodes CASHRDYNSPLHF.

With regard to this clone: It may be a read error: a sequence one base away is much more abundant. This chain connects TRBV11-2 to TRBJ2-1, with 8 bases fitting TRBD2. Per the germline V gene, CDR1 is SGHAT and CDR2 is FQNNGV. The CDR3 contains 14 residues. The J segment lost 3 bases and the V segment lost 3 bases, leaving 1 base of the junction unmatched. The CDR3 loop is CASSLAGGYNEQFF. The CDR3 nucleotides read TGTGCCAGCAGCTTGGCGGGAGGCTACAATGAGCAGTTCTTC.

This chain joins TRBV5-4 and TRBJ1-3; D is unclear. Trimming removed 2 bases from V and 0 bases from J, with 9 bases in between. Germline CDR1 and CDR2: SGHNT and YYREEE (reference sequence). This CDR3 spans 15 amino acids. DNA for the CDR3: TGTGCCAGCAGCTTCGGGGATAGCTCTGGAAACACCATATATTTT. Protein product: CASSFGDSSGNTIYF.

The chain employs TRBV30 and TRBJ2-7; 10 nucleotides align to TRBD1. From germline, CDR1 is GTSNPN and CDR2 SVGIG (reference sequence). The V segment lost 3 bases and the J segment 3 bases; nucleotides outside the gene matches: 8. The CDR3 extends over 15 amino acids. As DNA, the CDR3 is TGTGCCTGGAGCCTGACAGGGGGCGCGGTCTACGAGCAGTACTTC. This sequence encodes CAWSLTGGAVYEQYF. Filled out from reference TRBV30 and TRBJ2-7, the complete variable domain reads SQTIHQWPATLVQPVGSPLSLECTVEGTSNPNLYWYRQAAGRGLQLLFYSVGIGQISSEVPQNLSASRPQDRQFILSSKKLLLSDSGFYLCAWSLTGGAVYEQYFGPGTRLTVT.

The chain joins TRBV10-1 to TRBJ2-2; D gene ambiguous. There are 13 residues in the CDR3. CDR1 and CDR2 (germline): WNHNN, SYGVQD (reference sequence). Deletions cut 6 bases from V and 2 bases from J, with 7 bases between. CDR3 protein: CASRKTNTGELFF. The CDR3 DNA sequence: TGCGCCAGCAGAAAGACTAACACCGGGGAGCTGTTTTTT.

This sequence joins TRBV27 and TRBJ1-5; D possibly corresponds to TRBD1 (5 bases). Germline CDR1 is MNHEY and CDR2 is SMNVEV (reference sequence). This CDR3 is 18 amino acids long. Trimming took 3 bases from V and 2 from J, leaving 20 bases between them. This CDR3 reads CASSFRWLRGGGNQPQHF. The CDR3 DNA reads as TGTGCCAGCAGTTTTCGTTGGTTGCGGGGCGGGGGCAATCAGCCCCAGCATTTT.